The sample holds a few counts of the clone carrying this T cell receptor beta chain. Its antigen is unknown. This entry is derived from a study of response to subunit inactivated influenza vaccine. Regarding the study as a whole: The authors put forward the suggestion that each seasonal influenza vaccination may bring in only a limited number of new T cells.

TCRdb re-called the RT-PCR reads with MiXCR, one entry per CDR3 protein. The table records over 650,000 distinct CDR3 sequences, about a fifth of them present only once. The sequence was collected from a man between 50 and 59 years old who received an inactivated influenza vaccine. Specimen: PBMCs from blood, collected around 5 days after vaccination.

CDR3 DNA: TGTGCCAGCAGCTTACGTGGACAGGGACCCAAATACGAGCAGTACTTC. Translated: CASSLRGQGPKYEQYF. V gene TRBV7-8 combines with J gene TRBJ2-7; 8 nucleotides line up with TRBD1. J lost 4 bases, V lost 2 bases, and 10 bases had no gene match. The CDR3 has 16 amino acids. The germline V gene has CDR1 SGHVS and CDR2 FQNEAQ.